This T cell receptor beta chain was obtained from a study of read filtering for tumor transcriptome and immune sequencing. The ends lost 1 base at V and 8 bases at J; junction bases unmatched: 11. Germline V gene lookup returns CDR1 DFQATT and CDR2 SNEGSKA (reference sequence). CDR3 length: 15 residues. Bone marrow was sampled from every patient at the time of active disease. Findings and caveats of the study: The CD138-negative fraction was mixed bone marrow immune cells, not pure T cells.

The library was built from about 400 ng RNA with molecular barcoded adaptors for alpha/delta and beta/gamma chains. TCRdb itself ran the reads through MiXCR, one entry per CDR3 protein. The table lists around 41,000 distinct CDR3 sequences, around 11% of them singletons. At least ten counts were recorded for this clonotype. Its antigen is currently unknown. V is TRBV20-1 and J is TRBJ1-2; 9 positions match TRBD1. Sequenced material: a population of CD138-negative cells sorted from bone marrow. This clonotype originated in a donor at least 40 years old with multiple myeloma. CDR3 in DNA: TGCAGTGCTAGAGGGGGGACAGGGACAGCGCGGGGCTACACCTTC. Translating gives CSARGGTGTARGYTF.